These 17 T cell receptor beta chains were sequenced from one sample in a study of cytomegalovirus exposure and HLA in healthy donors. The assay was immunoSEQ multiplex PCR, and TCRdb's table has in-frame clones only and misses some. Counted here are 130,000 to 150,000 clones, more than 80% occurring once; the ten biggest clones make up less than 8%. Input material: PBMCs. These receptors came from a woman in her twenties or thirties in good health and CMV-seropositive.

The chain uses TRBV2 and TRBJ1-2; D not certain. V lost 7 bases and J 4 bases, leaving 13 bases between the germline ends. CDR1 is SNHLY, CDR2 FYNNEI, per germline. CDR3 size: 13 residues. The CDR3 region is CASNRRSSYGYTF. The CDR3 DNA reads as TGTGCCAGCAACAGACGGTCCTCCTATGGCTACACCTTC.

In this sample, this clone turned up once. This chain links TRBV15 with TRBJ2-5; D perhaps matches TRBD1 (6 bases). The CDR3 length is 15 residues. V shed 0 bases and J shed 5 bases, with 13 bases lying between them. CDR1 is LNHNV, CDR2 YYDKDF, per germline (reference sequence). This CDR3 reads CATSRDRGQGETQYF. The CDR3 coding sequence is TGTGCCACCAGCAGAGACAGGGGCCAAGGGGAGACCCAGTACTTC.

This rearrangement joins TRBV18 to TRBJ2-6, with 11 bases fitting TRBD1. This CDR3 region has 20 residues. In germline, CDR1 is KGHSH, CDR2 LQKENI. With V trimmed by 4 bases and J by 0 bases, 11 bases remained unmatched. CDR3 amino acids: CASSQRGQGAYGSGANVLTF. CDR3 nucleotides: TGTGCCAGCTCACAGCGAGGACAGGGGGCTTACGGCTCTGGGGCCAACGTCCTGACTTTC.

The V and J genes are TRBV4-1 and TRBJ1-2; D perhaps matches TRBD1 (5 bases). In germline, CDR1 is MGHRA, CDR2 YSYEKL. The V and J ends lost 2 bases and 8 bases respectively, with 15 bases between them. This CDR3 is built from 14 residues. The CDR3 is CASSQIPGEPGYTF. The CDR3 nucleotides read TGCGCCAGCAGCCAAATACCGGGGGAACCAGGCTACACCTTC.

The V call is TRBV5-1, the J call TRBJ2-5; D gene uncertain. The germline V gene has CDR1 SGHRS and CDR2 YFSETQ. The CDR3 sequence is 15 residues long. V was trimmed by 0 bases and J by 1 base, leaving 10 bases between them. CDR3 nucleotide sequence: TGCGCCAGCAGCTTGGCCTGGCCCCCCCAAGAGACCCAGTACTTC. The encoded protein is CASSLAWPPQETQYF.

V usage is TRBV27 and J usage is TRBJ2-1; a possible D gene is TRBD1 (6 bases). The CDR3 totals 15 residues. The V end was cut by 8 bases, the J end by 2 bases, with 16 bases between. From germline, CDR1 is MNHEY and CDR2 SMNVEV (reference sequence). CDR3 DNA sequence: TGTGCCAGCTCCTGGGCAGGGGCGGCCTACAATGAGCAGTTCTTC. Translating gives CASSWAGAAYNEQFF.

The chain combines TRBV6-5 with TRBJ1-1; possible D gene TRBD1, 6 bases. Germline CDR1 is MNHEY and CDR2 is SVGAGI. The CDR3 spans 15 residues. The V gene lost 5 bases and the J gene lost 7 bases, with 20 bases spanning the gap. CDR3 sequence (DNA): TGTGCCAGCAGTCCCCCGGGGGGCGATGCCGGTGAAGCTTTCTTT. Translating gives CASSPPGGDAGEAFF.

This clone was counted only a few times. The rearrangement uses TRBV6-1 and TRBJ1-1; D ambiguous. V lost 4 bases, J lost 0 bases, and 6 bases lay in between. This CDR3 contains 13 residues. From germline, CDR1 is MNHNS and CDR2 SASEGT. The CDR3 region is CASSGVVNTEAFF. CDR3 DNA sequence: TGTGCCAGCAGTGGCGTGGTGAACACTGAAGCTTTCTTT.

This clone was picked up a small number of times. For the CDR3, the DNA is TGTGCCAGCAGCGCGGGACGGTTGAATTCACCCCTCCACTTT. Translating gives CASSAGRLNSPLHF. The chain employs TRBV5-4 and TRBJ1-6, with D tentatively TRBD1 (5 bases). CDR1 and CDR2 from the germline V gene are SGHNT and YYREEE (reference sequence). This CDR3 is 14 amino acids long. The ends were cut back, 4 bases at V and 7 bases at J, with 12 bases in the middle.

V usage is TRBV5-1 and J usage is TRBJ2-3; 9 nucleotides agree with TRBD1. J was trimmed by 5 bases and V by 6 bases; bases with no gene match: 7. This CDR3 has 14 amino acids. The germline gives CDR1 SGHRS, CDR2 YFSETQ. The CDR3 coding sequence is TGCGCCAGCACAAACAGGGGGCTTAAAGATACGCAGTATTTT. Translated, it gives CASTNRGLKDTQYF.

The chain recombines TRBV7-9 with TRBJ1-1; D is perhaps TRBD1 (5 bases). Trimming cost V 5 bases and J 5 bases, with 18 bases left between them. This CDR3 contains 15 residues. The germline V gene encodes CDR1 SEHNR and CDR2 FQNEAQ (reference sequence). The CDR3 coding sequence is TGTGCCAGCAGCCACGGTGGGGCCGCCAGGACTGAAGCTTTCTTT. Protein sequence: CASSHGGAARTEAFF. Variable domain in full (rest from reference TRBV7-9 and TRBJ1-1): DTGVSQNPRHKITKRGQNVTFRCDPISEHNRLYWYRQTLGQGPEFLTYFQNEAQLEKSRLLSDRFSAERPKGSFSTLEIQRTEQGDSAMYLCASSHGGAARTEAFFGQGTRLTVV.

This sequence joins TRBV4-1 and TRBJ2-4, with TRBD1 as a possible D gene (6 bases). The CDR3 consists of 13 residues. Per germline, CDR1 MGHRA and CDR2 YSYEKL. V was trimmed by 2 bases and J by 10 bases, leaving 12 bases between them. CDR3 bases: TGCGCCAGCAGCCAAACAGGGATAGGGATTCAGTACTTC. This codes for CASSQTGIGIQYF.

The V and J genes are TRBV7-8 and TRBJ1-4; TRBD1 is a possible D gene (5 bases). This CDR3 comprises 16 residues. Germline V gives CDR1 SGHVS, CDR2 FQNEAQ. Between the trimmed V and J ends, which lost 8 bases and 3 bases, there was a span of 19 bases. The CDR3 loop reads CASQPAGRIANEKLFF. The CDR3 DNA reads TGTGCCAGCCAACCCGCAGGGAGGATTGCTAATGAAAAACTGTTTTTT.

The rearrangement joins TRBV5-1 to TRBJ2-5, with D possibly matching TRBD2 (6 bases). From germline, CDR1 is SGHRS and CDR2 YFSETQ. The CDR3 has 15 amino acids. With 0 bases removed from V and 7 bases from J, the gap between germline ends came to 16 bases. CDR3 nucleotides: TGCGCCAGCAGCTTGGATGTAGGCCCCGGGGGGACCCAGTACTTC. This codes for CASSLDVGPGGTQYF.

V gene TRBV6-6 combines with J gene TRBJ2-7; maybe TRBD1 (6 bases). The germline V gene encodes CDR1 MNHNY and CDR2 SVGAGI (reference sequence). Trimming took off 2 bases at V and 1 base at J, with 12 bases between the two ends. The CDR3 spans 15 residues. CDR3 protein: CASSYERTASYEQYF. In DNA form, the CDR3 reads TGTGCCAGCAGTTACGAACGGACAGCTTCCTACGAGCAGTACTTC.

The chain couples TRBV5-8 to TRBJ1-1; TRBD1 might be the D (5 bases). Germline-derived CDR1 and CDR2 are SGHTS and YDEGEE. Trimming removed 4 bases from V and 11 bases from J, with 24 bases in between. The length of the CDR3 is 15 residues. The CDR3 is CASSLPPTGTRQAFF. The CDR3 DNA sequence: TGTGCCAGCAGCCTTCCTCCGACCGGAACGAGACAGGCTTTCTTT.

The chain has TRBV6-5 and TRBJ2-7; 11 positions agree with TRBD2. The germline gives CDR1 MNHEY, CDR2 SVGAGI. The CDR3 is made up of 16 amino acids. J gave up 0 bases and V 4 bases, and 5 bases lay outside the gene matches. In DNA form, the CDR3 reads TGTGCCAGCAGTTTCTCTAGCGGGGGGACCTCCTACGAGCAGTACTTC. Its protein is CASSFSSGGTSYEQYF.